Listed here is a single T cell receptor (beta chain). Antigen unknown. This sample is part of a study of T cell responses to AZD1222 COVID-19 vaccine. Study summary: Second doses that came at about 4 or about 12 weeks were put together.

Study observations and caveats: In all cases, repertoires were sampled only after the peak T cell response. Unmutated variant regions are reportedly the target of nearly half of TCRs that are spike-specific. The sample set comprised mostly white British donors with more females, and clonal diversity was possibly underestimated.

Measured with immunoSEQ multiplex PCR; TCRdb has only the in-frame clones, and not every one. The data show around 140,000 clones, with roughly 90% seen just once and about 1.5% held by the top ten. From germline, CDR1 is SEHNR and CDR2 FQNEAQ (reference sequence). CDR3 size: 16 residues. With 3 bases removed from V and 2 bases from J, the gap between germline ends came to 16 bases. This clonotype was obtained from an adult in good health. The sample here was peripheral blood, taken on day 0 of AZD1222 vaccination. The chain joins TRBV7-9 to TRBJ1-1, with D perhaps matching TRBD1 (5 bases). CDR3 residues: CASSFPTVRRNTEAFF. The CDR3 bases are TGTGCCAGCAGCTTTCCGACAGTAAGGCGAAACACTGAAGCTTTCTTT.